The present T cell receptor beta chain was sequenced within a study of patients and donors after allogeneic stem cell transplantation. This clonotype appeared many times. TCRdb redid the calling of the RT-PCR reads with MiXCR, one entry per CDR3 protein. This table holds hundreds of thousands of distinct CDR3 sequences, more than 15% found once. Sequencing used blood, either unsorted or a sorted T cell fraction (not recorded which). The TCR originated in a human donor who was either an allogeneic HSCT recipient or a stem cell or donor lymphocyte infusion donor (not recorded which). It is not recorded whose cells these are; they may come from a transplant donor.

The CDR3 bases are TGCGCCAGCAGCCAAGCACCGCTTGGATCTGGGGCCAACGTCCTGACTTTC. Protein: CASSQAPLGSGANVLTF. The genes are TRBV4-1 and TRBJ2-6; D ambiguous. The V and J ends lost 1 base and 1 base respectively, with 11 bases between them. CDR3 size: 17 residues. The germline V gene encodes CDR1 MGHRA and CDR2 YSYEKL.